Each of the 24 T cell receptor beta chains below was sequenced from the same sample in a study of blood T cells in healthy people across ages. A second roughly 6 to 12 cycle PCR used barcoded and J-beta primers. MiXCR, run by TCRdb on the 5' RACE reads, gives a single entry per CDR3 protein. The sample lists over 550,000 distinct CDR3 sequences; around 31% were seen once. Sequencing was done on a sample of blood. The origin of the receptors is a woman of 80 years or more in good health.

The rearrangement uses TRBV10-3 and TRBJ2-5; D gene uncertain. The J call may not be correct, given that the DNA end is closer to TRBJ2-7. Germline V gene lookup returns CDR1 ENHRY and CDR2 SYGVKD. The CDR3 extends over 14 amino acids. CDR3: CAISETGLTYEQYF. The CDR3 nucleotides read TGTGCCATCAGTGAGACCGGATTAACCTACGAGCAGTACTTC.

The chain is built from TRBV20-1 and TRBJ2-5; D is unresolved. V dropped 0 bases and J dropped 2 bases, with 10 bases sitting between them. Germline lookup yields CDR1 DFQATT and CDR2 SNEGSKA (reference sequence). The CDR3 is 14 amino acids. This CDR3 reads CSARESGRQETQYF. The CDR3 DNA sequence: TGCAGTGCTAGAGAGTCCGGCAGACAAGAGACCCAGTACTTC.

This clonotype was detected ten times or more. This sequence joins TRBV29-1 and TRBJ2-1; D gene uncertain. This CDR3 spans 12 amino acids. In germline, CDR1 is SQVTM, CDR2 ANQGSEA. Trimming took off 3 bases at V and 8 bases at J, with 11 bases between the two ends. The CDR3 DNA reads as TGCAGCGTTGACGGGCCCGGAGATGAGCAGTTCTTC. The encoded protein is CSVDGPGDEQFF.

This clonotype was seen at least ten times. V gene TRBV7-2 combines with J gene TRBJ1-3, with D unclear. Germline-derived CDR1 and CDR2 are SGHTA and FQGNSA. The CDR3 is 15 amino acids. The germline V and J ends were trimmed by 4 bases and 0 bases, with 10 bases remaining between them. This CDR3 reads CASSSPVISGNTIYF. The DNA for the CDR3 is TGTGCCAGCAGCTCGCCAGTGATCTCTGGAAACACCATATATTTT.

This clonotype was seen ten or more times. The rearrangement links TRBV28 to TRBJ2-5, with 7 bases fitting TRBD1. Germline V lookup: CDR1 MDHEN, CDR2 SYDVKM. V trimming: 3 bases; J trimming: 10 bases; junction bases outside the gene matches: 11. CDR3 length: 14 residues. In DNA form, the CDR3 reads TGTGCCAGCAGTTTCCCCACTACGACAGGGTTCCAGTACTTC. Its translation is CASSFPTTTGFQYF.

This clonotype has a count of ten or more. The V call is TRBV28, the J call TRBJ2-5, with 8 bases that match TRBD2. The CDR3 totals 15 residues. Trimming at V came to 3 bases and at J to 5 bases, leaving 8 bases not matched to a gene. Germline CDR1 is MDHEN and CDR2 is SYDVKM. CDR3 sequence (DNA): TGTGCCAGCAGTTTTACTAGCGGTATCGGGGAGACCCAGTACTTC. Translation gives CASSFTSGIGETQYF. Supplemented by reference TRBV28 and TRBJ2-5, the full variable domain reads DVKVTQSSRYLVKRTGEKVFLECVQDMDHENMFWYRQDPGLGLRLIYFSYDVKMKEKGDIPEGYSVSREKKERFSLILESASTNQTSMYLCASSFTSGIGETQYFGPGTRLLVL.

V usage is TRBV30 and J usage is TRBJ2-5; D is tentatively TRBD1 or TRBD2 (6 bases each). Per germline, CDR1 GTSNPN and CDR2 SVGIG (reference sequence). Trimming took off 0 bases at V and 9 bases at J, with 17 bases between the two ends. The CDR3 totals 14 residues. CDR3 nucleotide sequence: TGTGCCTGGAGTGTACGGGGAGGTTCAGGGGCCCAGTACTTC. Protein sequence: CAWSVRGGSGAQYF.

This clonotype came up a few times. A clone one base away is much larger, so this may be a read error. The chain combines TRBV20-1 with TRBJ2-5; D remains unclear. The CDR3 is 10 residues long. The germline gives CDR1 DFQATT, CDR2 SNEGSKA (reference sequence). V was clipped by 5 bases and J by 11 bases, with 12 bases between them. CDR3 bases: TGCAGTGCTTATGCAAATGAGCAGTACTTC. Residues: CSAYANEQYF.

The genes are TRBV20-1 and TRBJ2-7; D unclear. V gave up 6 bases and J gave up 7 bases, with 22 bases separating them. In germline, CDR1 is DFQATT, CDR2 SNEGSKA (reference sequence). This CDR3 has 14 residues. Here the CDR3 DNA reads TGCAGTGCCCTCTTCCGAAGGACCTACAATGAGCAGTACTTC. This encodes CSALFRRTYNEQYF.

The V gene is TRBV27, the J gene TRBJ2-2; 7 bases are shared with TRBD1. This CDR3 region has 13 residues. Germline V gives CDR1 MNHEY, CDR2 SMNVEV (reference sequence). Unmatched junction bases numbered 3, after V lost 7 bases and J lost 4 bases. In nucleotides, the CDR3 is TGTGCCAGCAAGGGGGCGGGCACCGGGGAGCTGTTTTTT. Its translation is CASKGAGTGELFF.

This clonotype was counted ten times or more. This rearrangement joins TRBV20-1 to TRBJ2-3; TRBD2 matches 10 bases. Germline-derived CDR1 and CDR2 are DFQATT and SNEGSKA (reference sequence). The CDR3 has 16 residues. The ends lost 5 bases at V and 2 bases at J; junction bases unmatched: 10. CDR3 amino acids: CSASSGGGTNTDTQYF. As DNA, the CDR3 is TGCAGTGCTTCAAGCGGGGGGGGTACCAACACAGATACGCAGTATTTT.

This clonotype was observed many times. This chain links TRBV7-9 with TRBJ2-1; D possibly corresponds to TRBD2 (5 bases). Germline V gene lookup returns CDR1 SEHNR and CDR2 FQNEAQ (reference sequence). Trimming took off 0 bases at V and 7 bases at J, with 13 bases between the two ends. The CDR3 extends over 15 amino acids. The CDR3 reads CASSLALAGWNEQFF. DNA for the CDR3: TGTGCCAGCAGCTTAGCTCTAGCAGGATGGAATGAGCAGTTCTTC.

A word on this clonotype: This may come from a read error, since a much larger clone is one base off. CDR3 protein: CASSYGEVTYEQFF. Here the CDR3 DNA reads TGTGCCAGCAGTTACGGTGAGGTTACCTACGAGCAGTTCTTC. The rearrangement uses TRBV6-6 and TRBJ2-1, with D uncertain. The CDR3 spans 14 residues. Per the germline V gene, CDR1 is MNHNY and CDR2 is SVGAGI (reference sequence). With 2 bases removed from V and 10 bases from J, the gap between germline ends came to 15 bases.

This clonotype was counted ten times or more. CDR3 nucleotide sequence: TGCGCCAGCAGCTCCCTCCGGTCGAGCTCCTACGAGCAGTACTTC. Its translation is CASSSLRSSSYEQYF. This sequence joins TRBV5-1 and TRBJ2-7; D uncertain. Trimming took 3 bases from V and 0 from J, leaving 13 bases between them. The V gene's germline CDR1 is SGHRS and CDR2 YFSETQ. This CDR3 region has 15 residues.

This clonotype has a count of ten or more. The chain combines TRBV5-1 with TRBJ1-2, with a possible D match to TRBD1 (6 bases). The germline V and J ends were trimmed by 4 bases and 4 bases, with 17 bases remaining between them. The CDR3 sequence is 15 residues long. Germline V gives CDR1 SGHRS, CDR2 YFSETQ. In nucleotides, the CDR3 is TGCGCCAGCAGCCCGGGGGGCGGCTCTGGCTATGGCTACACCTTC. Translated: CASSPGGGSGYGYTF.

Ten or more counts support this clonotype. Here the CDR3 DNA reads TGTGCCAGCAGCCAAGAGGGGCTAGCGGGAGAGACCCAGTACTTC. It is translated as CASSQEGLAGETQYF. The chain couples TRBV4-2 to TRBJ2-5; TRBD2 matches at 8 bases. The trim removed 0 bases at V and 4 bases at J, leaving 4 bases unmatched. There are 15 residues in the CDR3. CDR1 and CDR2 (germline): LGHNA, YNFKEQ.

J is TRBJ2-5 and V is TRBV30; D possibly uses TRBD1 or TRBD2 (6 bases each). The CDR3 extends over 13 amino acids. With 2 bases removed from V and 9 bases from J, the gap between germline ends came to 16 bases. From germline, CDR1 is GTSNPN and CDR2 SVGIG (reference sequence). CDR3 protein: CAWSKGGEVAQYF. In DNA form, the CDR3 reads TGTGCCTGGAGTAAGGGGGGCGAGGTAGCCCAGTACTTC.

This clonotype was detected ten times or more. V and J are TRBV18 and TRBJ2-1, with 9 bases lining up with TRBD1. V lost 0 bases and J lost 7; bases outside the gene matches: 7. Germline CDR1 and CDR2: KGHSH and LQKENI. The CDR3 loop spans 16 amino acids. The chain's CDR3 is CASSPPGTGPLNEQFF. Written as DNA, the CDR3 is TGTGCCAGCTCACCACCCGGGACAGGGCCTCTGAATGAGCAGTTCTTC.

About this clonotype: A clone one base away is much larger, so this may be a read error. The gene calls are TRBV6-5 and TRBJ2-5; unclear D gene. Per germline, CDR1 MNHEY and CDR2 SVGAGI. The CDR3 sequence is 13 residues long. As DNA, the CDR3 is TGTGCCAGCAGAAGATCAATCCAAGAGTCCCAGTACTTC. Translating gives CASRRSIQESQYF.

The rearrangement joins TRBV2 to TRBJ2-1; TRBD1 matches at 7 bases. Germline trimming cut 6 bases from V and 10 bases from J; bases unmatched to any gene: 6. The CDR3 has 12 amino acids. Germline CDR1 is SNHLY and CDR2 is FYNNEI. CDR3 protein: CASRGTDYEQFF. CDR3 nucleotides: TGTGCCAGCAGGGGGACAGACTACGAGCAGTTCTTC.

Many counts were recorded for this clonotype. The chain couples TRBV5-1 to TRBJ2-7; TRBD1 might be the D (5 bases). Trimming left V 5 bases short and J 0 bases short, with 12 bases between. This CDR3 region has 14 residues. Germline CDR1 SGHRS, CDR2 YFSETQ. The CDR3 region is CASRVGPSSYEQYF. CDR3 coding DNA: TGCGCCAGCAGGGTGGGGCCAAGCTCCTACGAGCAGTACTTC. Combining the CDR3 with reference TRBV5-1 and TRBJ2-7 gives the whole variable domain KAGVTQTPRYLIKTRGQQVTLSCSPISGHRSVSWYQQTPGQGLQFLFEYFSETQRNKGNFPGRFSGRQFSNSRSEMNVSTLELGDSALYLCASRVGPSSYEQYFGPGTRLTVT.

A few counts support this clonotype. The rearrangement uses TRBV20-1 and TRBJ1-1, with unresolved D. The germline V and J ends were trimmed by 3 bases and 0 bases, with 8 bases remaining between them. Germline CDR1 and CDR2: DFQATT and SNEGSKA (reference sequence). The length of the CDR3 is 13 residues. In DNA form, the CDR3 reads TGCAGTGCTAGGCGGACCATGAACACTGAAGCTTTCTTT. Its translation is CSARRTMNTEAFF.

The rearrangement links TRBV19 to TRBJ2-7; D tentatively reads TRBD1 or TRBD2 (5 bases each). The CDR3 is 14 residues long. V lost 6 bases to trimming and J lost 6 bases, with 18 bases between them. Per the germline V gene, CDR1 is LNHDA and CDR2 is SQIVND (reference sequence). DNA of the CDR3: TGTGCCAGTAGCTGGGGCAGTCGGGAAAGCGAGCAGTACTTC. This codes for CASSWGSRESEQYF.

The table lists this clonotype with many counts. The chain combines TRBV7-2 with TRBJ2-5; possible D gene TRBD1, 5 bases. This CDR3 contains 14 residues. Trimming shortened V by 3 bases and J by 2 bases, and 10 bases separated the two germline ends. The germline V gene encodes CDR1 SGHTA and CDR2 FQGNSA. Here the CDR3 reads CASSFDSVQETQYF. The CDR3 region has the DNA TGTGCCAGCAGCTTCGACAGCGTACAAGAGACCCAGTACTTC.